The source of this T cell receptor (beta chain) is a study of PD-1 blockade in classical Hodgkin lymphoma. Looking at the study overall: Patients in the cohort were put on intravenous nivolumab, 3 mg/kg every 2 weeks. Study-wide results and caveats: Exclusion was the outcome for patients who began nivolumab under 1 year after ASCT.

The CDR3 consists of 12 residues. Per the germline V gene, CDR1 is MNHNS and CDR2 is SASEGT. Trimming removed 6 bases from V and 0 bases from J, with 3 bases in between. Turning to this clone: Antigen unknown.

The data were produced by immunoSEQ multiplex PCR, yet TCRdb's version contains in-frame clones alone and is incomplete. The sample shows roughly 60,000 clones, about 92% of them seen only once. Each of the patients experienced relapse following autologous stem cell transplantation, and their brentuximab vedotin exposure differed. The material sequenced was peripheral blood mononuclear cells (PBMCs), taken at baseline. The TCR was taken from a human donor with classical Hodgkin lymphoma. V and J are TRBV6-1 and TRBJ1-5, with unresolved D. In nucleotides, the CDR3 is TGTGCCAGCAGGGATAGCAATCAGCCCCAGCATTTT. Translation gives CASRDSNQPQHF.